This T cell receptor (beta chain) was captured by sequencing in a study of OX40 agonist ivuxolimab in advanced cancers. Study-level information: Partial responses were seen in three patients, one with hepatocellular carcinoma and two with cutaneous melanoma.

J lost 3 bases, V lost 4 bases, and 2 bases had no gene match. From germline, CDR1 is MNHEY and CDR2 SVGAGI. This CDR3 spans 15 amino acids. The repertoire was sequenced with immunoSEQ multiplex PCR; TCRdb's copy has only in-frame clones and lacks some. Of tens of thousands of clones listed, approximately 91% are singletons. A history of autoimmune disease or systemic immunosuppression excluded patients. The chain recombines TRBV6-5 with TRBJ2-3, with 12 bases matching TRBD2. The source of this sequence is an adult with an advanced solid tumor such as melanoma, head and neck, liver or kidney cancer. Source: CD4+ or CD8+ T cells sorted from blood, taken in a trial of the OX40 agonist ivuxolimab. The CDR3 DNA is TGTGCCAGCAGTTCTCTAGCGGGAGGGACAGATACGCAGTATTTT. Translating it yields CASSSLAGGTDTQYF.